Presented here are 9 T cell receptor beta chains from one specimen sequenced in a study of beta chain features in type 1 diabetes. The whole isolated RNA underwent reverse transcription, so sequencing captured expressed TCRB transcripts. Clones were read by immunoSEQ multiplex PCR, and TCRdb kept only the in-frame ones, dropping some. The repertoire holds 300,000 to 350,000 clones, with 6.5% to 10% as singletons. Source material: central memory CD4+ T cells from blood. The receptors come from a woman aged 18-29 years in good health.

This clone was seen a few times. CDR3 sequence (DNA): TGTGCCAGCAGCTTAGCTTTTAGGCTAGTCAGTGCGGGTTCTGGGGCCAACGTCCTGACTTTC. Translation gives CASSLAFRLVSAGSGANVLTF. The rearrangement joins TRBV7-8 to TRBJ2-6; the D gene is possibly TRBD2 (5 bases). V was clipped by 0 bases and J by 1 base, with 22 bases between them. This CDR3 region has 21 residues. Germline V CDR1 and CDR2: SGHVS, FQNEAQ.

This clone occurred a few times. The chain carries TRBV4-1 and TRBJ1-4, with 9 positions matching TRBD1. Germline CDR1 MGHRA, CDR2 YSYEKL. V trimming: 2 bases; J trimming: 7 bases; junction bases outside the gene matches: 5. This CDR3 is built from 15 residues. The CDR3 coding sequence is TGCGCCAGCAGCCAAACACAGGGGGCGAGTGAAAAACTGTTTTTT. It translates to CASSQTQGASEKLFF.

The chain recombines TRBV4-1 with TRBJ2-1, with D maybe TRBD2 (5 bases). The CDR3 sequence is 15 residues long. In germline, CDR1 is MGHRA, CDR2 YSYEKL. Trimming pared 4 bases from V and 3 bases from J, leaving 13 bases between. CDR3 protein: CASSPLEGFYNEQFF. The CDR3 coding sequence is TGCGCCAGCAGCCCTCTAGAGGGATTCTACAATGAGCAGTTCTTC.

This clone has a handful of counts. The chain couples TRBV5-1 to TRBJ2-7; 12 bases agree with TRBD2. From germline, CDR1 is SGHRS and CDR2 YFSETQ. The CDR3 covers 13 residues. The CDR3 is CASRLAGAPEQYF. The CDR3 DNA reads as TGCGCTTCCAGACTAGCGGGAGCACCCGAGCAGTACTTC.

This clone was seen many times. The chain employs TRBV28 and TRBJ1-1; possible D gene TRBD1, 5 bases. Germline lookup yields CDR1 MDHEN and CDR2 SYDVKM. V was pared by 3 bases and J by 11 bases, with 13 bases between. CDR3 length: 12 residues. CDR3 loop: CASSLVGTGAFF. DNA for the CDR3: TGTGCCAGCAGTTTGGTTGGGACGGGGGCTTTCTTT.

There are a few counts of this clone. The rearrangement links TRBV28 to TRBJ2-4; D gene uncertain. V lost 1 base to trimming and J lost 0 bases, with 7 bases between them. The CDR3 is 15 residues long. Per germline, CDR1 MDHEN and CDR2 SYDVKM. The CDR3 sequence is CASSLLTLAKNIQYF. The CDR3, as DNA: TGTGCCAGCAGTTTATTAACTCTAGCCAAAAACATTCAGTACTTC.

The chain employs TRBV7-2 and TRBJ2-3; no reliable D call. The V and J ends lost 1 base and 5 bases respectively, with 7 bases between them. Germline CDR1 reads SGHTA; CDR2 reads FQGNSA. This CDR3 contains 13 residues. CDR3 region: CASSLDPRDTQYF. The CDR3 nucleotides read TGTGCCAGCAGCTTAGACCCTAGAGATACGCAGTATTTT.

This clone was seen only a few times. This chain connects TRBV10-3 to TRBJ2-7; D might be TRBD1 (6 bases). This CDR3 is 12 amino acids long. Trimming took 8 bases from V and 6 from J, leaving 14 bases between them. Germline values: CDR1 ENHRY, CDR2 SYGVKD. CDR3: CAISYRAGEQYF. CDR3 in DNA: TGTGCCATCTCGTACAGGGCGGGCGAGCAGTACTTC.

This clone was picked up a small number of times. The rearrangement links TRBV6-1 to TRBJ2-3; D not certain. The CDR3 length is 12 residues. Trimming stripped 8 bases from V and 2 bases from J, with 8 bases between. CDR1 is MNHNS, CDR2 SASEGT, per germline. CDR3 protein: CASVGFTDTQYF. CDR3 nucleotide sequence: TGTGCCAGCGTAGGCTTCACAGATACGCAGTATTTT.